These 31 T cell receptor beta chains originate from one sample sequenced in a study of post-analysis software for immune sequencing data. Notes on the study in general: Roughly five TRBV segments appeared more often in patients than in controls, and TRBV5-6, TRBV5-1 and TRBV20-1 were among these.

Their antigen targets remain unknown. cDNA libraries of TCR beta carried unique molecular identifiers. Each CDR3 protein is one row after TCRdb ran MiXCR on the PCR reads. Of a few hundred thousand distinct CDR3 sequences in the sample, more than 30% are singletons; the top ten hold 7.6%. Sequencing input: blood. These receptors all come from a girl aged 2 to 10 with multiple sclerosis.

Points on this clonotype: Its ends do not fully match the called genes, so a read error is possible. This chain connects TRBV7-3 to TRBJ1-2; a possible D gene is TRBD1 (6 bases). Germline assignment: CDR1 SGHTA and CDR2 FQGTGA. The CDR3 is 20 residues long. The DNA for the CDR3 is TGTGCCAGCAGCCTAACCCTCTCCGGGGGCTCAGCTCACCGTTTCTATGGCTACACCTTC. It translates to CASSLTLSGGSAHRFYGYTF.

V is TRBV2 and J is TRBJ1-1, with 9 bases matching TRBD1. The ends lost 6 bases at V and 7 bases at J; junction bases unmatched: 12. Germline lookup yields CDR1 SNHLY and CDR2 FYNNEI. The CDR3 sequence is 15 residues long. CDR3 DNA sequence: TGTGCCAGCAGGGCAGAACGGGGACAGGGCTTTGAAGCTTTCTTT. Translating it yields CASRAERGQGFEAFF.

J is TRBJ1-5 and V is TRBV6-5; perhaps TRBD1 as D (6 bases). Trimming took off 2 bases at V and 0 bases at J, with 8 bases between the two ends. Germline V lookup: CDR1 MNHEY, CDR2 SVGAGI. The CDR3 is 15 residues long. The CDR3 bases are TGTGCCAGCAGTTACGGACAGTATAGCAATCAGCCCCAGCATTTT. Protein product: CASSYGQYSNQPQHF.

This clonotype was counted once. The rearrangement uses TRBV2 and TRBJ2-1, with unresolved D. V lost 3 bases to trimming and J lost 0 bases, with 12 bases between them. Germline CDR1 and CDR2: SNHLY and FYNNEI. The CDR3 totals 16 residues. The CDR3 region is CASSDLKENSYNEQFF. CDR3 DNA sequence: TGTGCCAGCAGTGATTTGAAAGAGAACTCCTACAATGAGCAGTTCTTC. Filled out from reference TRBV2 and TRBJ2-1, the complete variable domain reads EPEVTQTPSHQVTQMGQEVILRCVPISNHLYFYWYRQILGQKVEFLVSFYNNEISEKSEIFDDQFSVERPDGSNFTLKIRSTKLEDSAMYFCASSDLKENSYNEQFFGPGTRLTVL.

The rearrangement links TRBV7-8 to TRBJ2-1; possibly TRBD2 for D (6 bases). In germline, CDR1 is SGHVS, CDR2 FQNEAQ. This CDR3 contains 19 residues. V gave up 3 bases and J gave up 1 base, with 22 bases separating them. CDR3 sequence reads: CASSFPGDGSDISYNEQFF. The CDR3 DNA is TGTGCCAGCAGCTTCCCTGGCGACGGGAGCGACATTTCCTACAATGAGCAGTTCTTC.

This CDR3 is CASSSRRGMNEQFF. The CDR3 region has the DNA TGTGCCAGCAGCAGTAGGCGGGGGATGAATGAGCAGTTCTTC. The chain recombines TRBV11-2 with TRBJ2-1; 7 bases are shared with TRBD2. Per the germline V gene, CDR1 is SGHAT and CDR2 is FQNNGV. The length of the CDR3 is 14 residues. Trimming removed 5 bases from V and 7 bases from J; junction bases left unmatched: 8.

The rearrangement uses TRBV7-8 and TRBJ1-5; 9 bases align to TRBD1. Trimming at V came to 5 bases and at J to 0 bases, leaving 23 bases not matched to a gene. This CDR3 has 22 residues. Germline V gene data show CDR1 as SGHVS and CDR2 as FQNEAQ. The CDR3 loop is CASSTHLPGQGKRHYSNQPQHF. DNA of the CDR3: TGTGCCAGCAGCACCCATCTACCGGGACAGGGAAAGAGGCACTATAGCAATCAGCCCCAGCATTTT.

V gene TRBV20-1 combines with J gene TRBJ2-3; 13 nucleotides line up with TRBD2. Trimming took 4 bases from V and 3 from J; bases not matched to a gene: 4. Per the germline V gene, CDR1 is DFQATT and CDR2 is SNEGSKA (reference sequence). The CDR3 spans 15 residues. The CDR3 region has the DNA TGCAGTGCTACGGGACTAGCGGGACAAACAGATACGCAGTATTTT. It encodes CSATGLAGQTDTQYF.

Only a few counts were recorded for this clonotype. CDR3 coding DNA: TGTGCCAGCAACGCGAACACCGACAGGTCAGAGACCCAGTACTTC. Translation: CASNANTDRSETQYF. The chain is built from TRBV9 and TRBJ2-5, with a weak D call TRBD1 (6 bases). The germline V and J ends were trimmed by 6 bases and 4 bases, with 19 bases remaining between them. Germline values: CDR1 SGDLS, CDR2 YYNGEE. This CDR3 region has 15 residues.

This clonotype occurred a few times. The chain recombines TRBV5-5 with TRBJ2-7, with 12 bases identical to TRBD2. J gave up 6 bases and V 4 bases, and 5 bases lay outside the gene matches. Per the germline V gene, CDR1 is SGHKS and CDR2 is YYEKEE (reference sequence). The CDR3 spans 14 residues. Here the CDR3 reads CASSRTSGTSEQYF. In DNA form, the CDR3 reads TGTGCCAGCAGCCGGACTAGCGGGACTAGCGAGCAGTACTTC.

V usage is TRBV7-9 and J usage is TRBJ2-4, with D unresolved. CDR3 length: 14 residues. Trimming shortened V by 4 bases and J by 0 bases, and 7 bases separated the two germline ends. Germline lookup yields CDR1 SEHNR and CDR2 FQNEAQ (reference sequence). The DNA of the CDR3 is TGTGCCAGCAGCTCTCCCCTAGCCAAAAACATTCAGTACTTC. Translating it yields CASSSPLAKNIQYF.

V is TRBV5-1 and J is TRBJ1-1; D unclear. Germline CDR1 reads SGHRS; CDR2 reads YFSETQ. Between the trimmed V and J ends, which lost 6 bases and 1 base, there was a span of 7 bases. The CDR3 sequence is 12 residues long. The CDR3: CASKLGNTEAFF. Here the CDR3 DNA reads TGCGCCAGCAAGCTGGGGAACACTGAAGCTTTCTTT. The variable domain in full, with the rest retrieved from reference TRBV5-1 and TRBJ1-1, is KAGVTQTPRYLIKTRGQQVTLSCSPISGHRSVSWYQQTPGQGLQFLFEYFSETQRNKGNFPGRFSGRQFSNSRSEMNVSTLELGDSALYLCASKLGNTEAFFGQGTRLTVV.

This clonotype appeared a few times. The chain is built from TRBV5-1 and TRBJ2-7; D is undetermined. The CDR3 loop spans 12 amino acids. Germline CDR1 and CDR2: SGHRS and YFSETQ. V was pared by 0 bases and J by 5 bases, with 6 bases between. CDR3 in amino acids: CASSLDLDEQYF. CDR3 bases: TGCGCCAGCAGCTTGGATTTGGACGAGCAGTACTTC.

This clonotype came up a few times. V and J are TRBV4-2 and TRBJ1-5; D is possibly TRBD1 (5 bases). CDR3 size: 12 residues. Germline CDR1 reads LGHNA; CDR2 reads YNFKEQ. Trimming shortened V by 3 bases and J by 5 bases, and 5 bases separated the two germline ends. CDR3 DNA: TGTGCCAGCAGCCACAGGGATCAGCCCCAGCATTTT. Protein: CASSHRDQPQHF.

This clonotype was observed a handful of times. The V gene is TRBV5-1, the J gene TRBJ2-5; D ambiguous. Germline lookup yields CDR1 SGHRS and CDR2 YFSETQ. V dropped 6 bases and J dropped 1 base, with 16 bases sitting between them. The CDR3 has 15 residues. In nucleotides, the CDR3 is TGCGCCAGCACCCTGGGGATGGACCCCCAAGAGACCCAGTACTTC. The encoded protein is CASTLGMDPQETQYF.

In DNA, the CDR3 is TGTGCCAGCAGCTTACAGGCAGGGAGCTCCTACGAGCAGTACTTC. Its translation: CASSLQAGSSYEQYF. The V call is TRBV7-8, the J call TRBJ2-7; TRBD1 or TRBD2 may be the D gene (5 bases each). CDR1 is SGHVS and CDR2 is FQNEAQ in the germline V gene. The V gene lost 2 bases and the J gene lost 0 bases, with 11 bases spanning the gap. The CDR3 totals 15 residues.

This chain links TRBV7-9 with TRBJ2-1; D ambiguous. There are 15 residues in the CDR3. V was cut by 4 bases and J by 4 bases, with 14 bases left in between. Germline V gene data show CDR1 as SEHNR and CDR2 as FQNEAQ (reference sequence). CDR3 amino acids: CASSWPYDIYNEQFF. For the CDR3, the DNA is TGTGCCAGCAGCTGGCCCTATGACATTTACAATGAGCAGTTCTTC.

This clonotype was observed a handful of times. This chain links TRBV6-1 with TRBJ2-3, with a tentative D call TRBD2 (6 bases). The CDR3 sequence is 14 residues long. Germline CDR1 reads MNHNS; CDR2 reads SASEGT. V was clipped by 6 bases and J by 2 bases, with 12 bases between them. The CDR3: CASSAGTPTDTQYF. CDR3 sequence (DNA): TGTGCCAGCAGCGCGGGGACCCCCACAGATACGCAGTATTTT.

This clonotype was detected a few times. This chain uses TRBV18 with TRBJ2-1, with D perhaps TRBD2 (5 bases). The V gene lost 2 bases and the J gene lost 6 bases, with 11 bases spanning the gap. The CDR3 runs 14 residues. CDR1 is KGHSH, CDR2 LQKENI, per germline. The CDR3 DNA sequence: TGTGCCAGCTCACCAATTTCAGGAGGCAATGAGCAGTTCTTC. Translating gives CASSPISGGNEQFF.

This clonotype was seen a handful of times. The J gene is TRBJ2-7, the V gene TRBV10-3; tentatively, D is TRBD1 (6 bases). The CDR3 sequence is 15 residues long. CDR1 ENHRY and CDR2 SYGVKD come from the germline V gene. V was clipped by 0 bases and J by 3 bases, with 12 bases between them. In nucleotides, the CDR3 is TGTGCCATCAGTGAGTCGACGGGACATCACTACGAGCAGTACTTC. Its protein product is CAISESTGHHYEQYF.

The V gene is TRBV7-2, the J gene TRBJ2-1, with 11 positions matching TRBD2. Trimming removed 5 bases from V and 8 bases from J; junction bases left unmatched: 11. Per the germline V gene, CDR1 is SGHTA and CDR2 is FQGNSA. CDR3 size: 16 residues. Written as DNA, the CDR3 is TGTGCCAGCAGCCCCCCTACTAGCGGGAGAGGCTATGAGCAGTTCTTC. This sequence encodes CASSPPTSGRGYEQFF.

V is TRBV3-1 and J is TRBJ1-5; TRBD1 matches at 7 bases. The ends lost 5 bases at V and 2 bases at J; junction bases unmatched: 6. The CDR3 runs to 15 residues. Germline lookup yields CDR1 LGHDT and CDR2 YNNKEL (reference sequence). CDR3 sequence: CASSKSGTGNQPQHF. DNA of the CDR3: TGTGCCAGCAGCAAGTCCGGGACAGGCAATCAGCCCCAGCATTTT.

In its sample, this clonotype was seen a few times. The V call is TRBV29-1, the J call TRBJ2-5; D is unresolved. Judging by the DNA end, TRBJ2-7 fits better; the J call may be wrong. This CDR3 is built from 11 residues. Germline CDR1 and CDR2: SQVTM and ANQGSEA. CDR3 DNA sequence: TGCAGCGCCCAGGACGGTTACGAGCAGTACTTC. Residues: CSAQDGYEQYF.

The rearrangement joins TRBV27 to TRBJ2-1; D is possibly TRBD2 (6 bases). Trimming shortened V by 2 bases and J by 6 bases, and 8 bases separated the two germline ends. Looked up from germline, CDR1 is MNHEY and CDR2 is SMNVEV (reference sequence). The CDR3 contains 13 residues. CDR3 DNA: TGTGCCAGCAGTTTAGGGGGAGGCAATGAGCAGTTCTTC. The encoded protein is CASSLGGGNEQFF.

J is TRBJ2-1 and V is TRBV12-3 or TRBV12-4; D unresolved. This CDR3 is 14 amino acids long. V was shortened by 6 bases and J by 0 bases, with 9 bases between the two germline ends. The CDR3 coding sequence is TGTGCCAGCAGGCAATCAAGCTCCTACAATGAGCAGTTCTTC. Translating gives CASRQSSSYNEQFF.

The rearrangement uses TRBV25-1 and TRBJ2-5; TRBD2 matches at 8 bases. V gave up 2 bases and J gave up 5 bases; unmatched junction bases: 13. This CDR3 is built from 17 residues. Germline CDR1 is MGHDK and CDR2 is SYGVNS. For the CDR3, the DNA is TGTGCCAGCAGTGAACCCCCCGGGAGGGACTCTGAGGAGACCCAGTACTTC. Protein: CASSEPPGRDSEETQYF.

This clonotype was counted a few times. V and J are TRBV19 and TRBJ1-2, with 8 nucleotides matching TRBD1. Germline-derived CDR1 and CDR2 are LNHDA and SQIVND (reference sequence). There are 13 residues in the CDR3. With V trimmed by 8 bases and J by 5 bases, 7 bases remained unmatched. The CDR3 coding sequence is TGTGCCAGTGACGGACAGGGCGATTATGGCTACACCTTC. This codes for CASDGQGDYGYTF.

The rearrangement links TRBV7-9 to TRBJ2-3; TRBD1 matches at 10 bases. With V trimmed by 4 bases and J by 14 bases, 6 bases remained unmatched. Germline V gene lookup returns CDR1 SEHNR and CDR2 FQNEAQ (reference sequence). The CDR3 runs to 12 residues. The CDR3 sequence: CASSSTGGVGYF. As DNA, the CDR3 is TGTGCCAGCAGCTCGACAGGGGGCGTAGGGTATTTT.

The chain has TRBV7-7 and TRBJ2-2; 8 nucleotides line up with TRBD1. CDR1 is SSHAT and CDR2 is FNYEAQ in the germline V gene (reference sequence). V gave up 2 bases and J gave up 0 bases; unmatched junction bases: 11. The CDR3 runs 19 residues. This CDR3 reads CASSLRSRDRKTNTGELFF. In DNA, the CDR3 is TGTGCCAGCAGCTTAAGAAGTCGGGACAGGAAAACGAACACCGGGGAGCTGTTTTTT.

The chain employs TRBV9 and TRBJ1-2; no clear D gene. Germline V gene lookup returns CDR1 SGDLS and CDR2 YYNGEE. The CDR3 spans 15 residues. The V and J ends lost 3 bases and 3 bases respectively, with 15 bases between them. In DNA form, the CDR3 reads TGTGCCAGCAGCGCAACCGGGTGGCAGCACTATGGCTACACCTTC. Translated: CASSATGWQHYGYTF.

The chain is built from TRBV28 and TRBJ2-7; 8 bases map to TRBD1. CDR1 is MDHEN and CDR2 is SYDVKM in the germline V gene. Unmatched junction bases numbered 8, after V lost 5 bases and J lost 5 bases. CDR3 length: 14 residues. CDR3 coding DNA: TGTGCCAGCAGTCCCTACCGACAGGGGCACGAGCAGTACTTC. This translates into CASSPYRQGHEQYF.